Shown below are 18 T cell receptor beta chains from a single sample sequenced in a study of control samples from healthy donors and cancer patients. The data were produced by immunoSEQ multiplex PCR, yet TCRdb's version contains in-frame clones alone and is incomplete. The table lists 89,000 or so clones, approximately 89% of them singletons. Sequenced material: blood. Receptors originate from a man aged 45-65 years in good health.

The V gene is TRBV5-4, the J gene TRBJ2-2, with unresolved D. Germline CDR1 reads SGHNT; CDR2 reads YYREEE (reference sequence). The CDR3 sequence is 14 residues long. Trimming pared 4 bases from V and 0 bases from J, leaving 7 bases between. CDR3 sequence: CASSLDANTGELFF. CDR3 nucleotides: TGTGCCAGCAGCCTGGACGCGAACACCGGGGAGCTGTTTTTT.

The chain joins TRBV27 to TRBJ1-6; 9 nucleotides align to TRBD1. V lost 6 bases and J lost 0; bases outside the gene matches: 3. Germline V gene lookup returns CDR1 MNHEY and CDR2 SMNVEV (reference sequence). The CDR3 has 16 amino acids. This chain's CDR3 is CASSQTGGSYNSPLHF. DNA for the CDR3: TGTGCCAGCAGCCAGACAGGGGGCTCCTATAATTCACCCCTCCACTTT.

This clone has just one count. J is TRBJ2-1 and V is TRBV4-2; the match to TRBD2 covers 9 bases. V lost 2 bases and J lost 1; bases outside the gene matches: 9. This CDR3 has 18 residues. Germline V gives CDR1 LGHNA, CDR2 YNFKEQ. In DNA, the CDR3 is TGTGCCAGCAGCCAAACGACGGGAGCGGGGGGTTCCTACAATGAGCAGTTCTTC. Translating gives CASSQTTGAGGSYNEQFF.

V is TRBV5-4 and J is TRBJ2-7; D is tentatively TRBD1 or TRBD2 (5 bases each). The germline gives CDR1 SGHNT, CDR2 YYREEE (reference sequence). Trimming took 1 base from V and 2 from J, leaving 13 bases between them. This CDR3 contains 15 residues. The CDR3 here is CASSLSPGSAYEQYF. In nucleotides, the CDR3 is TGTGCCAGCAGCTTGAGCCCAGGGAGTGCCTACGAGCAGTACTTC. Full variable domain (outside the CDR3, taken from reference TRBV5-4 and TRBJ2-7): ETGVTQSPTHLIKTRGQQVTLRCSSQSGHNTVSWYQQALGQGPQFIFQYYREEENGRGNFPPRFSGLQFPNYSSELNVNALELDDSALYLCASSLSPGSAYEQYFGPGTRLTVT.

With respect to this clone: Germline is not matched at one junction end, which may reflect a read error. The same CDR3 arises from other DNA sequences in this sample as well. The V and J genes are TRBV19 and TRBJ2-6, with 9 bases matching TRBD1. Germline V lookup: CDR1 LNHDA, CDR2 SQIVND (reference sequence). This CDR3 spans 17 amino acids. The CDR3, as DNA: TGTGCCAGTAGTAGTGGGACAGGGAATACTGGGGCTAACGTCCTGACTTTC. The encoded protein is CASSSGTGNTGANVLTF.

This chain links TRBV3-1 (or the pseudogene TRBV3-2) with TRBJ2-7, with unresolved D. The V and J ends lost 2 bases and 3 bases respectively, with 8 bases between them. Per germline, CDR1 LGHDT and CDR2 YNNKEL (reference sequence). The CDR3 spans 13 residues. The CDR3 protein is CASSQPNNYEQYF. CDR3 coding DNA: TGTGCCAGCAGCCAACCCAACAACTACGAGCAGTACTTC.

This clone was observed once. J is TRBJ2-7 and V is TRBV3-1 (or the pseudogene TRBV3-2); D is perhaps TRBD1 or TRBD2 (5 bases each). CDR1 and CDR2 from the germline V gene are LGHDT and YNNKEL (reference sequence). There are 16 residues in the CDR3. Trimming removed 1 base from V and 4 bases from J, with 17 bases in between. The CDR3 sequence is CASSQGRGGGYYEQYF. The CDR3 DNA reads TGTGCCAGCAGCCAAGGTCGGGGCGGAGGCTATTACGAGCAGTACTTC.

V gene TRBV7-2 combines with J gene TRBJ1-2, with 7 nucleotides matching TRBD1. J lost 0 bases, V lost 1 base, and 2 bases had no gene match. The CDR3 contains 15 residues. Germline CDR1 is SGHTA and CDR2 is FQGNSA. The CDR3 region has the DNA TGTGCCAGCAGCTTAGAGGGACAGCCTAACTATGGCTACACCTTC. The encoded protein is CASSLEGQPNYGYTF.

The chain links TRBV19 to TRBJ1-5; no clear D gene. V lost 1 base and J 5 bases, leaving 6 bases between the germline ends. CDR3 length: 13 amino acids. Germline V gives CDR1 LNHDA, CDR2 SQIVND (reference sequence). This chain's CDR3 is CASSIGNYQPQHF. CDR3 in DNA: TGTGCCAGTAGTATAGGTAATTATCAGCCCCAGCATTTT.

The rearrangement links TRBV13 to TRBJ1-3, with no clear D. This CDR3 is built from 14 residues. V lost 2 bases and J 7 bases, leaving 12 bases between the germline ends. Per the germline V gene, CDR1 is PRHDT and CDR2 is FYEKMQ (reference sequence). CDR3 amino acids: CASSLLVRRNTIYF. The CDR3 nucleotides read TGTGCCAGCAGCTTACTTGTCAGGAGGAACACCATATATTTT.

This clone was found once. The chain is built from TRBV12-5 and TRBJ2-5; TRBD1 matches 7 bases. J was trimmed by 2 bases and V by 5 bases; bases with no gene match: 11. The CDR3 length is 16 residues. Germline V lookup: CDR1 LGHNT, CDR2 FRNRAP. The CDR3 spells CASGVGRTGRQETQYF. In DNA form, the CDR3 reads TGTGCTAGTGGTGTCGGCAGGACAGGCCGACAAGAGACCCAGTACTTC.

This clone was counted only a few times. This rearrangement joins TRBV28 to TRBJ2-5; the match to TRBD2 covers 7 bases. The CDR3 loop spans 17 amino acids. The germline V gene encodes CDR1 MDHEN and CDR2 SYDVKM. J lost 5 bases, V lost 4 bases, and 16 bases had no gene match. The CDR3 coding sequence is TGTGCCAGCAGTTCCAGCCGAGAGCGAGCGGGATTCGAGACCCAGTACTTC. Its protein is CASSSSRERAGFETQYF.

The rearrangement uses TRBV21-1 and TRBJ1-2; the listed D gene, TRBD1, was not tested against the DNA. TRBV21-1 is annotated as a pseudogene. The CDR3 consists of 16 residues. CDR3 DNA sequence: TGTGCCAGCAGTCTAAAATTGAGACAGGCCACCTATGGCTACACCTTC. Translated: CASSLKLRQATYGYTF.

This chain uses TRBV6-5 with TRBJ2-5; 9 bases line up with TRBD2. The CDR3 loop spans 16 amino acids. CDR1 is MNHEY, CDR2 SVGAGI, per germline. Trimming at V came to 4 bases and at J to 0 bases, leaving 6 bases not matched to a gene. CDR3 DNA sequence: TGTGCCAGCAGTTCAACGGGACTAGCAAACCAAGAGACCCAGTACTTC. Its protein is CASSSTGLANQETQYF.

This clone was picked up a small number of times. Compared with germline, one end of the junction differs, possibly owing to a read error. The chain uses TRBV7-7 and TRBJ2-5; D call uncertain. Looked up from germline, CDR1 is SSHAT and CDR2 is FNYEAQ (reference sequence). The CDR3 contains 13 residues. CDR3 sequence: CASSFHRQETQYF. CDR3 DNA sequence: TGTGCTAGCAGCTTTCACCGACAAGAGACCCAGTACTTC. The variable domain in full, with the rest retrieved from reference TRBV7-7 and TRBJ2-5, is GAGVSQSPRYKVTKRGQDVTLRCDPISSHATLYWYQQALGQGPEFLTYFNYEAQPDKSGLPSDRFSAERPEGSISTLTIQRTEQRDSAMYRCASSFHRQETQYFGPGTRLLVL.

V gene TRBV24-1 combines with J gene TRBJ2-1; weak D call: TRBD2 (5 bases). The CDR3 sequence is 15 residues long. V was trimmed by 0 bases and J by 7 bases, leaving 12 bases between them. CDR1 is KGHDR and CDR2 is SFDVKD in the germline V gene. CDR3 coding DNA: TGTGCCACCAGTGATTTGGGACTGCTTACAAATGAGCAGTTCTTC. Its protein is CATSDLGLLTNEQFF.

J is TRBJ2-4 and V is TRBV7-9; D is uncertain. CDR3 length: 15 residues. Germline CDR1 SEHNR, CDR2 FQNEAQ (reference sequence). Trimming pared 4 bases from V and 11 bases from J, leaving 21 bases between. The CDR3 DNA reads TGTGCCAGCAGCTCCTTGGATCTGAACCTCCTTGTTCAGTACTTC. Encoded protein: CASSSLDLNLLVQYF.

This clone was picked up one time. The chain's CDR3 is CASRPGLAGEETQYF. The CDR3 bases are TGTGCCAGCCGGCCGGGACTAGCGGGGGAAGAGACCCAGTACTTC. This chain joins TRBV5-8 and TRBJ2-5; 14 nucleotides agree with TRBD2. The CDR3 covers 15 residues. The germline V gene encodes CDR1 SGHTS and CDR2 YDEGEE. V shed 7 bases, J shed 3 bases, and the junction held 5 bases outside the gene matches.